This section outlines one TCR beta chain sequence together with its context. There is no known antigen for this receptor. Base-call qualities are not available, and no considerably larger clone is one nucleotide away. In total, about 650 healthy bone marrow donors made up the cohort. Cohort members were all nominally healthy when sampled, although unrecorded immune exposures were likely present. The donor tested CMV seropositive, placing the donor among the approximately 290 seropositive members of the cohort. Each donor provided a peripheral blood sample, and peripheral blood mononuclear cells were used for TCR beta sequencing. The Qiagen DNeasy Blood Extraction Kit was used to extract genomic DNA from the blood cell samples. Cut back by 1 base and 0 bases, the V and J ends lie 6 bases apart. The germline V gene gives CDR1 as SGHTA and CDR2 as FQGNSA. Taken from cysteine to phenylalanine, the CDR3 has 15 residues. Of all the DNA, just the CDR3 is kept, 45 bases in frame from base 1.

Library method: the immunoSEQ multiplex PCR assay. The multiplex PCR relied on a mix of 60 forward primers for TCR Vbeta segments and 13 reverse primers for TCR Jbeta segments. The CDR3 region of rearranged TCR beta genes was amplified from genomic DNA with a multiplex PCR assay. On the Illumina HiSeq System, the amplified TCR beta libraries were sequenced as 87-base-pair reads. Per the authors' processing: In a later analysis, roughly 80 million unique TCR beta chains were counted across the roughly 670 repertoires, and around 10 million of these chains were shared by at least two donors. To remove PCR and sequencing errors, raw reads were error-corrected and collapsed into unique sequences using a nearest-neighbor algorithm that merged closely related sequences. CDR3 sequences were aligned to IMGT reference sequences to assign V, D and J gene segments. For a sequence to be retained, at least a six-nucleotide match to both a V gene segment and a J gene segment was required. Rearrangements were classified as productive when the CDR3 lacked stop codons and remained in frame with V and J, and all other rearrangements were classified as non-productive. Following IMGT convention, CDR3 was defined as the stretch from the second conserved V-encoded cysteine up to the conserved J-encoded phenylalanine. Sequences without an unambiguous match to a single V gene segment were excluded from the earlier analysis of a few hundred of the donors. In an earlier analysis of some 590 of the donors, a V segment was called functional when productive rearrangements were above 56.7%, and segregating when the standard deviation between donors exceeded 5%. A statistical classification framework was built for diagnosing cytomegalovirus status from the catalog of TCR beta chain sequences. V and J gene assignment, in a later analysis, came from comparing TCR nucleotide sequences with IMGT/GENE-DB human TR gene sequences. Using the TCRdist pipeline, a later analysis assigned CDR3 sequences along with most-parsimonious VDJ recombination scenarios. In a later analysis, each TCR beta chain was defined by its CDR3 amino acid sequence together with its V-gene family, and reads lacking a unique V-gene family were excluded. In a later analysis, around 600 highly shared, low-generation-probability nucleotide sequences were removed to address suspected cross-contamination and a sequencing artifact. In a later analysis, a clonal expansion index for each public chain was calculated from normalized within-repertoire ranks of inferred template counts. A later analysis computed generation probabilities with a VDJ recombination model fitted to out-of-frame rearrangements, and checked the results against IGoR. In a later analysis, TCR-TCR, TCR-HLA and TCR-CMV co-occurrence was scored with hypergeometric tests, and a repertoire-size bias correction was applied to TCR pairs. To estimate false discovery rates, a later analysis permuted the HLA or CMV assignments 20 times. A later analysis grouped co-occurring TCRs with DBSCAN, adding TCRdist sequence similarity when clustering within HLA-allele-positive subsets. Repertoires with fewer than 30,000 or more than 120,000 public chains were left out of co-occurrence clustering, as were roughly five repertoires with anomalous nucleotide sharing. The source is immuneACCESS, and TCRdb retained only in-frame sequences with V and J called. Part of the clones is not carried over; for the studies checked, unresolved V genes explain less than half of this, and the remainder is unexplained. From that table come the V and J calls and clone size; the DNA was used to work out D and trimming. The sample table contains nearly 200,000 clones; only one count was recorded for roughly 80% of them. The top ten clones comprise approximately 2% of the sample.

The data were obtained in a study of cytomegalovirus exposure and HLA in healthy donors listed by TCRdb under 2017. The study in broad terms: An earlier analysis of 587 of the donors reported 276 Gb of sequence data and about 120 million unique TCR beta sequences obtained from about 200 million T cells. An earlier analysis of 587 of the donors applied high-throughput TCR beta sequencing to assess whether each TCR beta V gene segment acted as functional or pseudogenic. A separate validation cohort of roughly 130 different subjects was used in addition to the 666-subject first cohort. Roughly 5 DR-DQ haplotypes were handled as single units for association and clustering because linkage in the cohort was strong. Genome-wide SNP genotypes for about 65% of the 666 donors were used in a later genetic analysis, which treated that subset as a discovery cohort. The study aimed to test whether cataloging public T cell receptors could reveal signatures of past pathogen exposure. The genetic ancestry cluster associated with self-reported Caucasian donors included roughly four fifths of the roughly 400 genotyped donors. Every discovery cohort repertoire had been produced on one sequencing platform. In the later analysis, no new phenotypic data were used to find candidate immune exposures; instead, reliance was placed on TCR beta sequences and their occurrence across donors. The T cell repertoires of some 700 subjects were profiled by immunosequencing and related to cytomegalovirus serostatus. To study patterns of TCR occurrence, a later analysis re-analyzed previously published TCR beta repertoires from 650 to 750 donors and added high-resolution HLA genotyping. Class I and class II HLA loci were covered by the typing at four-digit resolution. Around 320 gigabases of sequencing data and approximately 84 million unique TCR sequences were included in an early release covering several hundred HLA-typed donors. The number of donors typed differed by locus, with 629-630 for A, B, C, DRB1 and DQB1, roughly 520 for DQA1, over 600 for DPA1, and under 490 for DPB1. To predict cytomegalovirus infection status, the study combined high-throughput TCR immunosequencing, statistical association of individual TCRs with disease status, and machine learning. Across roughly 420 genotyped donors of the cohort, an average of roughly 230,000 unique TCR beta nucleotide sequences per donor were sequenced, and roughly 17% of those sequences were non-productive. Donor age, sex, ethnicity and CMV serostatus were compiled together with the repertoire data. The investigation overall reported the following: In an earlier analysis of approximately 590 of the donors, most TCR beta V segments appeared in productive rearrangements about 90% or about 30% of the time, broadly matching IMGT annotations. Most CMV-associated TCR beta chains appeared to be HLA-restricted in a later analysis, and the HLA associations seemed to be driven largely by CMV exposure. Correlated functional status among segregating V segments might be attributable to linkage disequilibrium, but an unknown experimental factor could not be ruled out. Compared with equally common non-associated chains, HLA-associated TCR beta chains in a later analysis were more clonally expanded and had lower generation probabilities. In a later genetic analysis, a missense DCLRE1C variant was associated with V-gene and J-gene trimming of TCR beta chains, and the association was replicated in an independent cohort. This cohort had only TCR beta chains sequenced, and the lack of alpha or paired-chain data limited which features could be detected. A later analysis associated about 17,000 TCR beta sequences with specific HLA alleles at a false discovery rate of 0.05. The authors suggested that the approach could potentially be extended to other disease states and immunological phenotypes. Presence/absence analyses assumed roughly uniform sequencing depth across donors, an assumption that may not hold. In the study, about 150 TCR beta chains were listed as associated with cytomegalovirus. The 87-base-pair reads could not distinguish some IMGT-functional V segments, including TRBV6-2 and TRBV6-3, so those segments were excluded. CMV serostatus was the only immune exposure information available for the cohort. According to a later analysis, parvovirus B19, influenza, CMV and Epstein-Barr virus appeared linked to several top co-occurrence clusters. A further reported finding was that TCR beta sequences accurately predicted the HLA-A and HLA-B alleles for most subjects in the first cohort. When HLA alleles, especially DR and DQ, strongly co-occurred, attributing TCR associations to individual alleles was difficult. HLA typing was unavailable for some donors at each locus, so association tests used only the typed subset. Across donors, most TCR sequences were observed very rarely, whereas some public TCRs were present in many individuals. In a later analysis, TCR association rates were found to vary across HLA loci, with the most associated TCRs seen for DRB1 alleles and the fewest for HLA-C alleles. The sequencing pipeline was judged likely to have produced a cluster of highly shared sequence variants as a technical artifact. The classifier was reported to diagnose cytomegalovirus status with high specificity and sensitivity in both the original cohort and the validation cohort. Three of the identified cytomegalovirus-associated TCR beta chains were confirmed in vitro to be specific for cytomegalovirus antigens. Because counts were too low, about 18 rarely observed V segments, including chromosome 9 orphons, were excluded from the earlier analysis of under 650 of the donors. Compared with the approximately 600-donor mean, donors in an Asian-associated ancestry cluster had fewer N-insertions in productive TCRs, according to a later genetic analysis.

Sequencing was carried out using PBMCs. The chain is made from TRBV7-2 and TRBJ1-4; the D gene lacks a confident call. The clonotype originates from a woman between 25 and 40 years old in good health and CMV-seropositive. The bases are TGTGCCAGCAGCTTAGGTCAGGCAACTAATGAAAAACTGTTTTTT. Its protein reads: CASSLGQATNEKLFF.